A single sample gave rise to the 19 T cell receptor beta chains below, sequenced in a study of blood T cell repertoires in COVID-19. The table came from immunoSEQ multiplex PCR; TCRdb's copy has only in-frame clones and leaves some out. This sample carries almost 95,000 clones, about 70% of them seen once, and the ten largest clones take 20% to 25%. Sequenced sample: peripheral blood. These receptors all come from a woman aged 55-70 years in a cohort sampled during active or convalescent COVID-19.

The V and J genes are TRBV7-2 and TRBJ2-2; the match to TRBD1 covers 7 bases. The V segment lost 2 bases and the J segment 3 bases; nucleotides outside the gene matches: 3. Germline-derived CDR1 and CDR2 are SGHTA and FQGNSA. CDR3 length: 15 residues. CDR3 sequence: CASSLRGLDTGELFF. CDR3 in DNA: TGTGCCAGCAGCTTAAGGGGGCTGGACACCGGGGAGCTGTTTTTT. Full variable domain (outside the CDR3, taken from reference TRBV7-2 and TRBJ2-2): GAGVSQSPSNKVTEKGKDVELRCDPISGHTALYWYRQSLGQGLEFLIYFQGNSAPDKSGLPSDRFSAERTGGSVSTLTIQRTQQEDSAVYLCASSLRGLDTGELFFGEGSRLTVL.

The J gene is TRBJ2-1, the V gene TRBV19; TRBD2 matches at 11 bases. The CDR3 is 15 residues long. V lost 3 bases and J lost 4; bases outside the gene matches: 2. The germline gives CDR1 LNHDA, CDR2 SQIVND (reference sequence). This chain's CDR3 is CASSMLAGGYNEQFF. In nucleotides, the CDR3 is TGTGCCAGTAGTATGCTAGCGGGGGGATACAATGAGCAGTTCTTC.

V and J are TRBV27 and TRBJ1-2; possible D gene TRBD1, 6 bases. V lost 3 bases and J lost 7, with 12 bases in between. Looked up from germline, CDR1 is MNHEY and CDR2 is SMNVEV (reference sequence). The CDR3 runs 13 residues. CDR3 sequence reads: CASSFGRGAGYTF. The CDR3 coding sequence is TGTGCCAGCAGTTTTGGCAGGGGCGCTGGCTACACCTTC.

Turning to this clone: Other DNA sequences from this sample encode an identical CDR3 as well. The chain recombines TRBV7-2 with TRBJ2-7; D remains unclear. The V end was cut by 4 bases, the J end by 2 bases, with 12 bases between. This CDR3 is built from 14 residues. The germline CDR1 and CDR2 sequences are SGHTA and FQGNSA. The CDR3 DNA sequence: TGTGCCAGCAGCTATTCGGCAGGAACCTACGAGCAGTACTTC. Translating it yields CASSYSAGTYEQYF.

This clone was detected a few times. The rearrangement joins TRBV18 to TRBJ1-1, with 8 nucleotides matching TRBD1. Germline CDR1 reads KGHSH; CDR2 reads LQKENI. CDR3 length: 14 residues. With V trimmed by 6 bases and J by 1 base, 4 bases remained unmatched. The CDR3 nucleotides are TGTGCCAGCTCTCGGGGGACAGGGAACACTGAAGCTTTCTTT. It yields the protein CASSRGTGNTEAFF.

The chain uses TRBV19 and TRBJ1-1; TRBD1 agrees at 9 bases. The CDR3 has 16 amino acids. The J segment lost 0 bases and the V segment lost 6 bases, leaving 8 bases of the junction unmatched. In germline, CDR1 is LNHDA, CDR2 SQIVND (reference sequence). CDR3 coding DNA: TGTGCCAGTAGCAGCGGGACAGGGATTGTGAACACTGAAGCTTTCTTT. It yields the protein CASSSGTGIVNTEAFF.

This clone occurred once. The genes are TRBV9 and TRBJ2-1; perhaps TRBD2 as D (6 bases). CDR3 size: 14 residues. Trimming removed 2 bases at V and 5 bases at J, with 11 bases between. CDR1 is SGDLS and CDR2 is YYNGEE in the germline V gene. The CDR3 DNA reads TGTGCCAGCAGCGTGGAGGAGGGGAACAATGAGCAGTTCTTC. This translates into CASSVEEGNNEQFF.

The CDR3 spells CASSEGGKSYEQYF. CDR3 DNA: TGTGCCAGCAGTGAAGGAGGGAAGTCCTACGAGCAGTACTTC. This chain connects TRBV2 to TRBJ2-7; tentatively, D is TRBD2 (5 bases). Trimming stripped 1 base from V and 1 base from J, with 8 bases between. Germline CDR1 and CDR2: SNHLY and FYNNEI. This CDR3 is built from 14 residues.

The V call is TRBV7-9, the J call TRBJ2-2; 12 bases are a match to TRBD2. Germline V CDR1 and CDR2: SEHNR, FQNEAQ (reference sequence). The V segment lost 4 bases and the J segment 5 bases; nucleotides outside the gene matches: 8. There are 17 residues in the CDR3. The CDR3 DNA follows: TGTGCCAGCAGCTACATATACGGGACTAGCGGGACCGGGGAGCTGTTTTTT. Its protein product is CASSYIYGTSGTGELFF.

V usage is TRBV7-2 and J usage is TRBJ2-7, with 14 bases lining up with TRBD2. The CDR3 has 16 residues. V was pared by 2 bases and J by 4 bases, with 4 bases of the junction left unmatched. In germline, CDR1 is SGHTA, CDR2 FQGNSA. In nucleotides, the CDR3 is TGTGCCAGCAGCTTACCGGGACTAGCGGGAGTATACGAGCAGTACTTC. Translated: CASSLPGLAGVYEQYF.

The chain joins TRBV7-9 to TRBJ1-3; 8 bases are a match to TRBD1. After removal of 4 bases from V and 4 bases from J, the junction contained 9 bases not matched to a gene. CDR3 length: 16 amino acids. Per germline, CDR1 SEHNR and CDR2 FQNEAQ (reference sequence). The CDR3 loop is CASSSPDRGAGNTIYF. CDR3 coding DNA: TGTGCCAGCAGCTCCCCCGACAGGGGCGCAGGAAACACCATATATTTT.

This clone has just one count. The J gene is TRBJ1-4, the V gene TRBV7-9; D gene unclear. The V end lost 4 bases, the J end lost 4 bases, and 10 bases lay between the germline ends. Germline V CDR1 and CDR2: SEHNR, FQNEAQ (reference sequence). This CDR3 region has 14 residues. CDR3 bases: TGTGCCAGCAGCTCCGCCGGGTATAATGAAAAACTGTTTTTT. Residues: CASSSAGYNEKLFF.

V gene TRBV18 combines with J gene TRBJ2-1; 10 bases fit TRBD2. CDR1 and CDR2 (germline): KGHSH, LQKENI. The CDR3 covers 14 residues. V lost 8 bases, J lost 5 bases, and 6 bases stayed unmatched. The CDR3 region is CASAKAGGHNEQFF. CDR3 DNA: TGTGCCAGCGCTAAAGCGGGGGGGCACAATGAGCAGTTCTTC.

This chain uses TRBV11-3 with TRBJ2-1; D is possibly TRBD1 (6 bases). The CDR3 totals 11 residues. Germline CDR1 and CDR2: SGHNT and YENEEA. Trimming left V 5 bases short and J 12 bases short, with 11 bases between. DNA for the CDR3: TGTGCCAGCAGCGCCGGACAGTTGCAGTTCTTC. It is translated as CASSAGQLQFF.

The J gene is TRBJ2-7, the V gene TRBV19; no clear D gene. Trimming pared 2 bases from V and 2 bases from J, leaving 7 bases between. CDR1 and CDR2 (germline): LNHDA, SQIVND (reference sequence). This CDR3 spans 13 amino acids. The CDR3 DNA is TGTGCCAGTAGTATACACCGAGCCTACGAGCAGTACTTC. This encodes CASSIHRAYEQYF.

The chain links TRBV5-1 to TRBJ1-1; D is perhaps TRBD1 (5 bases). Trimming removed 0 bases at V and 1 base at J, with 19 bases between. This CDR3 is built from 18 residues. Germline CDR1 SGHRS, CDR2 YFSETQ. The CDR3 sequence is CASSLARYSDRRNTEAFF. The CDR3 region has the DNA TGCGCCAGCAGCTTGGCCCGCTATAGTGACAGACGGAACACTGAAGCTTTCTTT.

V usage is TRBV13 and J usage is TRBJ1-2; unclear D gene. Trimming took 3 bases from V and 1 from J, leaving 6 bases between them. Per germline, CDR1 PRHDT and CDR2 FYEKMQ (reference sequence). The CDR3 runs to 13 residues. This CDR3 reads CASSLAYNYGYTF. Written as DNA, the CDR3 is TGTGCCAGCAGCTTGGCTTATAACTATGGCTACACCTTC.

The sample holds a few counts of this clone. The chain carries TRBV23-1 and TRBJ2-5; D possibly corresponds to TRBD1 (5 bases). TRBV23-1 is an ORF; its function is uncertain. The V gene lost 7 bases and the J gene lost 5 bases, with 17 bases spanning the gap. The CDR3 extends over 14 amino acids. The CDR3 reads CASNTKGKPETQYF. The CDR3, as DNA: TGCGCCAGCAATACAAAGGGGAAGCCGGAGACCCAGTACTTC.

At least ten counts were recorded for this clone. The chain recombines TRBV7-9 with TRBJ1-2, with a weak D call TRBD1 (6 bases). Looked up from germline, CDR1 is SEHNR and CDR2 is FQNEAQ (reference sequence). V was cut by 2 bases and J by 6 bases, with 19 bases left in between. The CDR3 length is 16 residues. Here the CDR3 DNA reads TGTGCCAGCAGCTTATTGGGGGCACAGGTGGTGAATGGCTACACCTTC. Translation: CASSLLGAQVVNGYTF. Together with reference TRBV7-9 and TRBJ1-2, the CDR3 gives the full variable domain: DTGVSQNPRHKITKRGQNVTFRCDPISEHNRLYWYRQTLGQGPEFLTYFQNEAQLEKSRLLSDRFSAERPKGSFSTLEIQRTEQGDSAMYLCASSLLGAQVVNGYTFGSGTRLTVV.